This is a list of T cell receptor beta chains from one sample in a study of T cells in Graves' hyperthyroidism and ophthalmopathy. A single record per CDR3 protein comes from TCRdb applying MiXCR to the multiplex PCR reads. This sample carries 620,000 or so distinct CDR3 sequences, more than 14% of them seen once, and the ten largest clones take around 12%. The sample consisted of blood. Receptors were obtained from a woman between 45 and 60 years old with Graves' ophthalmopathy. Each CDR3 is given with its conserved first and last residue. Each record gives: CDR3 length, J gene, D gene, V gene, clone size, CDR3 protein, CDR3 DNA. D genes are given only for firm matches. Some rows mark clone size as missing; the rest say once, few, many or name a class of expanded clone.

length: 16
J: TRBJ1-2
D: -
V: TRBV29-1
size: many
CDR3: CSVEDPDSTRRYGYTF
DNA: TGCAGCGTTGAAGATCCTGACAGTACCAGACGTTATGGCTACACCTTC

length: 14
J: TRBJ2-3
D: -
V: TRBV20-1
size: many
CDR3: CSARQTGFTDTQYF
DNA: TGCAGTGCTAGACAAACAGGTTTCACAGATACGCAGTATTTT

length: 12
J: TRBJ2-1
D: -
V: TRBV2
size: many
CDR3: CASRGIPVEQFF
DNA: TGTGCCAGCAGAGGGATTCCGGTTGAGCAGTTCTTC

length: 14
J: TRBJ2-5
D: -
V: TRBV20-1
size: -
CDR3: CSARDRGGDETQYF
DNA: TGCAGTGCTAGAGATAGGGGCGGGGATGAGACCCAGTACTTC

length: 17
J: TRBJ2-1
D: -
V: TRBV15
size: -
CDR3: CATSRDDRASSYNEQFF
DNA: TGTGCCACCAGCAGAGATGACCGTGCGAGCTCCTACAATGAGCAGTTCTTC

length: 15
J: TRBJ2-1
D: -
V: TRBV10-3
size: few
CDR3: CAISETGGANNEQFF
DNA: TGTGCCATCAGTGAGACCGGAGGGGCAAACAATGAGCAGTTCTTC

length: 15
J: TRBJ1-1
D: -
V: TRBV7-3
size: -
CDR3: CASSWAVGRDTEAFF
DNA: TGTGCCAGCAGCTGGGCGGTGGGTCGAGACACTGAAGCTTTCTTT

length: 16
J: TRBJ1-5
D: -
V: TRBV28
size: -
CDR3: CASSLFWGNRDQPQHF
DNA: TGTGCCAGCAGTTTATTTTGGGGTAACAGGGATCAGCCCCAGCATTTT

length: 15
J: TRBJ1-4
D: -
V: TRBV7-2
size: many
CDR3: CASSPRGGENEKLFF
DNA: TGTGCCAGCAGCCCCCGGGGGGGGGAAAATGAAAAACTGTTTTTT

length: 15
J: TRBJ2-7
D: -
V: TRBV30
size: many
CDR3: CAWSVRSVRPYEQYF
DNA: TGTGCCTGGAGTGTACGTAGCGTCAGACCCTACGAGCAGTACTTC

length: 16
J: TRBJ2-2
D: -
V: TRBV12-3/TRBV12-4
size: -
CDR3: CASSFFRLTGPGELFF
DNA: TGTGCCAGCAGTTTCTTCCGACTTACTGGGCCCGGGGAGCTGTTTTTT

length: 15
J: TRBJ2-5
D: -
V: TRBV7-8
size: many
CDR3: CASSSRRSGEETQYF
DNA: TGTGCCAGCAGCTCCCGTAGATCCGGGGAGGAGACCCAGTACTTC

length: 11
J: TRBJ1-2
D: -
V: TRBV28
size: -
CDR3: CASSWINGYTF
DNA: TGTGCCAGCAGTTGGATAAATGGCTACACCTTC

length: 14
J: TRBJ1-5
D: -
V: TRBV19
size: -
CDR3: CASSLGTLGLPQHF
DNA: TGTGCCAGTAGTCTAGGGACTTTGGGTCTGCCCCAGCATTTT

length: 15
J: TRBJ2-2
D: TRBD1
V: TRBV6-2/TRBV6-3
size: many
CDR3: CASSWRTGNTGELFF
DNA: TGTGCCAGCAGTTGGCGGACAGGGAACACCGGGGAGCTGTTTTTT

length: 14
J: TRBJ1-1
D: -
V: TRBV19
size: many
CDR3: CASSIAGRNTEAFF
DNA: TGTGCCAGTAGTATCGCAGGGCGGAACACTGAAGCTTTCTTT

length: 15
J: TRBJ2-7
D: TRBD1
V: TRBV6-1
size: many
CDR3: CAATGPRQGAMEQYF
DNA: TGTGCCGCCACAGGGCCTCGACAGGGGGCAATGGAGCAGTACTTC

length: 14
J: TRBJ2-2
D: -
V: TRBV20-1
size: -
CDR3: CSARETANTGELFF
DNA: TGCAGTGCTAGAGAGACAGCGAACACCGGGGAGCTGTTTTTT

length: 14
J: TRBJ2-7
D: -
V: TRBV9
size: -
CDR3: CASSVDIGPSEQYF
DNA: TGTGCCAGCAGCGTGGACATCGGACCTTCCGAGCAGTACTTC

length: 12
J: TRBJ1-5
D: -
V: TRBV19
size: -
CDR3: CASSIANQPQHF
DNA: TGTGCCAGTAGTATAGCCAACCAGCCCCAGCATTTT